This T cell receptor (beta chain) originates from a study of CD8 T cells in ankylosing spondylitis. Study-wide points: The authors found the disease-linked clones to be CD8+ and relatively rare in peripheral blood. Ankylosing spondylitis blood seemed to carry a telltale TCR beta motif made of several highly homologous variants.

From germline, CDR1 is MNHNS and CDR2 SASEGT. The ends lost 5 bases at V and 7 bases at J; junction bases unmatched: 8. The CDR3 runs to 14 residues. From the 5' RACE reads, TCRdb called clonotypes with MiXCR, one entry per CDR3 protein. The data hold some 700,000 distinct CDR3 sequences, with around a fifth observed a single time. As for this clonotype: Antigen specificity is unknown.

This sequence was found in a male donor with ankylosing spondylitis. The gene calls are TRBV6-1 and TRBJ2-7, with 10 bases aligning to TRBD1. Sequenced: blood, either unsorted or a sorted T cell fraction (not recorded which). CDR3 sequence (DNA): TGTGCCAGCAGTACCGGGACAGGGGTGGGGGAGCAGTACTTC. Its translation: CASSTGTGVGEQYF.